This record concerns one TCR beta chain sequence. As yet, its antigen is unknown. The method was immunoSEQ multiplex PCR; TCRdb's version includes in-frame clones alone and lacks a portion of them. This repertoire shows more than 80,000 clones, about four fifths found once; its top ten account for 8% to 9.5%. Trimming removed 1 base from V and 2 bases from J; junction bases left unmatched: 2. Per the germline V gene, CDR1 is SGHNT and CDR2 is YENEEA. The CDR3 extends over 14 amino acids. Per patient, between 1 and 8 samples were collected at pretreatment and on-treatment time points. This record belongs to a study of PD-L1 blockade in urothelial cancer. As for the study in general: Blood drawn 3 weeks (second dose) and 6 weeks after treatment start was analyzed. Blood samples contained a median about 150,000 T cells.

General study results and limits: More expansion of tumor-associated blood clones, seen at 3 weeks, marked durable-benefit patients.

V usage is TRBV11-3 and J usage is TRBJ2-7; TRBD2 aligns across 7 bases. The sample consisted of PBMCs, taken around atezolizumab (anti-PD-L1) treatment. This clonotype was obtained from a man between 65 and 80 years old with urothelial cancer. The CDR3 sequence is CASSLAGGPYEQYF. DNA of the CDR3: TGTGCCAGCAGCTTAGCGGGAGGCCCCTACGAGCAGTACTTC.